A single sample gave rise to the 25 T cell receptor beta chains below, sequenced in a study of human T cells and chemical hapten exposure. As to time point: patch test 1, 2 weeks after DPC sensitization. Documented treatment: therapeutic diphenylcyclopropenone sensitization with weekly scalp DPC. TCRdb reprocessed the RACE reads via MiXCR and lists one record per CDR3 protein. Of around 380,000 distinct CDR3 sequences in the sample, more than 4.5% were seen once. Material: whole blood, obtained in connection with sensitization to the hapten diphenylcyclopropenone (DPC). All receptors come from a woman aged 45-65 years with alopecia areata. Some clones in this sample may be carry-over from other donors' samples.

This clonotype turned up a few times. Written as DNA, the CDR3 is TGTGCCAGCAGCCGAGACAGGGTCGGGAATGAAAAACTGTTTTTT. Translation: CASSRDRVGNEKLFF. The chain joins TRBV6-6 to TRBJ1-4; 7 bases are shared with TRBD1. V was pared by 6 bases and J by 5 bases, with 9 bases of the junction left unmatched. CDR3 length equals 15 residues. CDR1 is MNHNY and CDR2 is SVGAGI in the germline V gene (reference sequence).

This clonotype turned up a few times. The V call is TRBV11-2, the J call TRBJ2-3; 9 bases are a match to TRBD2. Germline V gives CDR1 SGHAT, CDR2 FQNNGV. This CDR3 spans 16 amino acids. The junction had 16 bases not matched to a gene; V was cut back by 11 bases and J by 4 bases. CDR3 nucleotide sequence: TGTGCCGGCGGGGGGGCTCTCCTAGAAGGCCCAGATACGCAGTATTTT. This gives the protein CAGGGALLEGPDTQYF.

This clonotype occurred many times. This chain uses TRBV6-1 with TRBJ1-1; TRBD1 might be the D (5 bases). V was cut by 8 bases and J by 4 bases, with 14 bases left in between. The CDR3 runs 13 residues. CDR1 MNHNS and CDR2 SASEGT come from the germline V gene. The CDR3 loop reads CASRAGAGTEAFF. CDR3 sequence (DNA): TGTGCCAGCCGAGCTGGGGCCGGCACTGAAGCTTTCTTT.

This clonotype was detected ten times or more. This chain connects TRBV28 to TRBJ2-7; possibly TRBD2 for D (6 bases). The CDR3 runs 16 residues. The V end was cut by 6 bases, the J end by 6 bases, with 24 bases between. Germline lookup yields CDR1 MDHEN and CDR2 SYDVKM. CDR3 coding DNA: TGTGCCAGCAGCCCCCCTTGGGGTAGCGGCCCTCCCGAGCAGTACTTC. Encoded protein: CASSPPWGSGPPEQYF.

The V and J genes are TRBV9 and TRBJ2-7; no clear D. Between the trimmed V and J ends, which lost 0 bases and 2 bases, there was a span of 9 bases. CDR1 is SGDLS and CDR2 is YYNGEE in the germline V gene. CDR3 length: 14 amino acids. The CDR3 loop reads CASSVGWTTYEQYF. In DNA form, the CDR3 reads TGTGCCAGCAGCGTAGGTTGGACGACCTACGAGCAGTACTTC.

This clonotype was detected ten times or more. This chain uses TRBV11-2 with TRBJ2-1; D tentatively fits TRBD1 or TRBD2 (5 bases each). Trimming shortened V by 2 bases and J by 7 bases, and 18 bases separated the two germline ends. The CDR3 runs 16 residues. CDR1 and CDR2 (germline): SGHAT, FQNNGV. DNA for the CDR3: TGTGCCAGCAGCTTAACAGGCGGGTTGGCGCGGAATGAGCAGTTCTTC. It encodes CASSLTGGLARNEQFF.

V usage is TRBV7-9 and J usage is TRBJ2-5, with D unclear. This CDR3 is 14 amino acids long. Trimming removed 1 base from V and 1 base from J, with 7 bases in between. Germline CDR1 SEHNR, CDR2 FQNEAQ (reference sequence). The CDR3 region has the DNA TGTGCCAGCAGCTTAGAAGGCCTCCAAGAGACCCAGTACTTC. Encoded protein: CASSLEGLQETQYF.

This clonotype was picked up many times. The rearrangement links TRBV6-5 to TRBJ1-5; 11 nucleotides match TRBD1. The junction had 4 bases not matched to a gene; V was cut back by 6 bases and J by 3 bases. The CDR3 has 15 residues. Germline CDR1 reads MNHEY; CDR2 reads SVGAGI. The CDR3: CASRKDRGHNQPQHF. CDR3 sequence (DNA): TGTGCCAGCAGAAAGGACAGGGGGCACAATCAGCCCCAGCATTTT.

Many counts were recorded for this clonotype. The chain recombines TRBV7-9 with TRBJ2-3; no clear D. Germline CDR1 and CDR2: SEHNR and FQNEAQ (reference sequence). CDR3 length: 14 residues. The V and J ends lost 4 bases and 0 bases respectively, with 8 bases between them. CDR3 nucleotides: TGTGCCAGCAGCTCGGCGGTCAGCACAGATACGCAGTATTTT. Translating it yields CASSSAVSTDTQYF.

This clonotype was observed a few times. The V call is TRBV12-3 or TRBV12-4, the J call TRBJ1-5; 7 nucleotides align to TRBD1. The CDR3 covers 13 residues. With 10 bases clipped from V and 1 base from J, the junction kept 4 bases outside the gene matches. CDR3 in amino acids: CATDRASNQPQHF. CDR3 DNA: TGTGCCACCGACAGGGCAAGCAATCAGCCCCAGCATTTT.

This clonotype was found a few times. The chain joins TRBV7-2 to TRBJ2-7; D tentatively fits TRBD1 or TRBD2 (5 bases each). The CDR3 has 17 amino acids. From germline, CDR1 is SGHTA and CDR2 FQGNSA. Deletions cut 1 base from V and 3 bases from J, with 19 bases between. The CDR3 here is CASSLGLPGQPNYEQYF. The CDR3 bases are TGTGCCAGCAGCTTAGGGCTCCCGGGGCAGCCGAACTACGAGCAGTACTTC.

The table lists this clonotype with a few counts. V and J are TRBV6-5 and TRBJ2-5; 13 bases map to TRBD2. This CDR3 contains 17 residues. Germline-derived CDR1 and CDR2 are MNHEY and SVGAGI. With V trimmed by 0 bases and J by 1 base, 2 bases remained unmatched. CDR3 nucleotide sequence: TGTGCCAGCAGTTACTCCACTAGCGGGGGGGCCCAAGAGACCCAGTACTTC. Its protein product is CASSYSTSGGAQETQYF.

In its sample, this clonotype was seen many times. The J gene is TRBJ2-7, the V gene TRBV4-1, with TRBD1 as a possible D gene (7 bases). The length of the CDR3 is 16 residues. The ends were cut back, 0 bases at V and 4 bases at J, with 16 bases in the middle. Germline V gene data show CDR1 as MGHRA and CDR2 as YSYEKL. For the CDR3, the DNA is TGCGCCAGCAGCCAAGATCGGGGGACAGATCCGTACGAGCAGTACTTC. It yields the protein CASSQDRGTDPYEQYF.

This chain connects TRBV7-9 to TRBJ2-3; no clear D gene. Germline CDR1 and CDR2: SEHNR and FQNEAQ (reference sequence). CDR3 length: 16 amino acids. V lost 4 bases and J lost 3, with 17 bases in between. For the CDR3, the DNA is TGTGCCAGCAGCTCAAGGGCCTCCCTCGGGACAGATACGCAGTATTTT. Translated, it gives CASSSRASLGTDTQYF.

The CDR3 spells CSAETSPYGYTF. The CDR3 DNA follows: TGCAGTGCTGAGACATCCCCCTATGGCTACACCTTC. The chain joins TRBV20-1 to TRBJ1-2; D call uncertain. There are 12 residues in the CDR3. V lost 5 bases and J lost 4, with 11 bases in between. Germline values: CDR1 DFQATT, CDR2 SNEGSKA (reference sequence).

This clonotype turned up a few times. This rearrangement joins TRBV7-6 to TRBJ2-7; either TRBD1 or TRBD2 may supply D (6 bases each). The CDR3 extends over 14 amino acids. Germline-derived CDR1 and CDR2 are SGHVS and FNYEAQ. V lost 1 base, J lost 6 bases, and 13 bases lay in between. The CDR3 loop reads CASSLGSGAFEQYF. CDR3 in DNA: TGTGCCAGCAGCTTAGGGTCGGGGGCCTTCGAGCAGTACTTC.

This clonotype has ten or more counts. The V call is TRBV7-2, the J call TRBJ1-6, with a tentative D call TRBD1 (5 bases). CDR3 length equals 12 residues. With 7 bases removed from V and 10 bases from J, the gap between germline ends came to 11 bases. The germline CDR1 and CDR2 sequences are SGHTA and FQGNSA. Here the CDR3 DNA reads TGTGCCAGCACTAGGGGCGACTCACCCCTCCACTTT. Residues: CASTRGDSPLHF.

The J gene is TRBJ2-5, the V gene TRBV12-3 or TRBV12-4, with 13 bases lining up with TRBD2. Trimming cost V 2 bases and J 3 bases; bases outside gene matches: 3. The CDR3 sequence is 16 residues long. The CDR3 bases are TGTGCCAGCAGTTTACTCGGGACTAGCGGGAAAGAGACCCAGTACTTC. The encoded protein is CASSLLGTSGKETQYF.

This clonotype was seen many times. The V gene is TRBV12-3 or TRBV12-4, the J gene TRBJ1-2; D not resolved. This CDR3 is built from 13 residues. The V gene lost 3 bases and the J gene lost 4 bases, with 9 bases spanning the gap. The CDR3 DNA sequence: TGTGCCAGCAGTTTTTCTTTGATCTATGGCTACACCTTC. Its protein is CASSFSLIYGYTF.

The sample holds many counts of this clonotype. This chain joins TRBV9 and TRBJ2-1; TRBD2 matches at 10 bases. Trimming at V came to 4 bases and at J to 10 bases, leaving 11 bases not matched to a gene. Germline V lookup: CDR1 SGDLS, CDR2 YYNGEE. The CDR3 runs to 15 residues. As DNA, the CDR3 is TGTGCCAGCAGCCTAGACCCAGCGGGAGGGATGGAGCAGTTCTTC. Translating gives CASSLDPAGGMEQFF.

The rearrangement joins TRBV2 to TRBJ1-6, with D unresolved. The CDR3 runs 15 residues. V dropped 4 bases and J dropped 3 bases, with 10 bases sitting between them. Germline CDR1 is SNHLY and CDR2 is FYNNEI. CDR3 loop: CASSVFADYNSPLHF. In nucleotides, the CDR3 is TGTGCCAGCAGTGTTTTCGCTGACTATAATTCACCCCTCCACTTT.

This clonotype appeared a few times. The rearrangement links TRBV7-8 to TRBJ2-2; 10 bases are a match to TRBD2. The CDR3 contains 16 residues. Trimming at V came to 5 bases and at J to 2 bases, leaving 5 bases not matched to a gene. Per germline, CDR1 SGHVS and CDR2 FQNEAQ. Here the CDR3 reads CASSPRLAGNTGELFF. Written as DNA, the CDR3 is TGTGCCAGCAGCCCGCGACTAGCGGGTAACACCGGGGAGCTGTTTTTT.

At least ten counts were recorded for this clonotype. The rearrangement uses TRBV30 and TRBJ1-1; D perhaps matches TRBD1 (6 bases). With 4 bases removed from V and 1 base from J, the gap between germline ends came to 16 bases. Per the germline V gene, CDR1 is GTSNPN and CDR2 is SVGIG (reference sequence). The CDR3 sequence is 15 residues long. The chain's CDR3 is CAWTAGALTNTEAFF. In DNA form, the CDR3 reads TGTGCCTGGACTGCGGGGGCCCTCACGAACACTGAAGCTTTCTTT.

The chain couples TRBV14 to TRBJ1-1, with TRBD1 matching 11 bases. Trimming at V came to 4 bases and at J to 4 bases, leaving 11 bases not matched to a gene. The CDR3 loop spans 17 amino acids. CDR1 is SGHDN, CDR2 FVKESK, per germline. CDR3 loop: CASSPLGQGAYITEAFF. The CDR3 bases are TGTGCCAGCAGCCCTTTAGGACAGGGGGCGTATATCACTGAAGCTTTCTTT.

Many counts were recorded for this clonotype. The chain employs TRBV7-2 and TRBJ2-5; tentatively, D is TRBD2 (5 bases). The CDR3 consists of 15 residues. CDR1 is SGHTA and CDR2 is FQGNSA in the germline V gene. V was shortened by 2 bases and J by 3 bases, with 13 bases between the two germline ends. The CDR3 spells CASSLLGFGEETQYF. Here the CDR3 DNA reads TGTGCCAGCAGCTTATTAGGGTTCGGGGAAGAGACCCAGTACTTC. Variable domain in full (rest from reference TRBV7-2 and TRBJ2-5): GAGVSQSPSNKVTEKGKDVELRCDPISGHTALYWYRQSLGQGLEFLIYFQGNSAPDKSGLPSDRFSAERTGGSVSTLTIQRTQQEDSAVYLCASSLLGFGEETQYFGPGTRLLVL.